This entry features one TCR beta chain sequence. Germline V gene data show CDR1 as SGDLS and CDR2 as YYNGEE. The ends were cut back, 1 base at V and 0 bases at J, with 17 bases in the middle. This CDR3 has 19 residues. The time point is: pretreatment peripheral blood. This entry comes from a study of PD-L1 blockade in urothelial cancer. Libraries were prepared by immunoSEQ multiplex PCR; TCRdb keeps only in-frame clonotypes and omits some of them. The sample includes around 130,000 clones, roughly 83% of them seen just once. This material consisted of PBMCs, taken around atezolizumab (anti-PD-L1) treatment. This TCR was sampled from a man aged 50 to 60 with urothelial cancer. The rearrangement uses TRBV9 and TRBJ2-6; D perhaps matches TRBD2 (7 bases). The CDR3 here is CASSVPWGGRSSGANVLTF. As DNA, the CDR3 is TGTGCCAGCAGCGTACCCTGGGGGGGCAGGAGCTCTGGGGCCAACGTCCTGACTTTC.